The next 24 T cell receptor beta chains were all read from a single sample in a study of shared clonotypes between healthy human individuals (dated by TCRdb to 2018 to 2021). Libraries came from the immunoSEQ multiplex PCR assay. Entries here come from immuneACCESS through TCRdb and include only in-frame sequences with V and J called. Some clones fail to appear in such tables; in the studies checked, an unresolved V gene covers under half of the shortfall, and the cause of the remainder is unknown. This sample gives over a million clones in total; 98% of them show up just once. Of the sample, roughly 0.45% is held by the ten largest clones. Sequencing was performed on naive CD4+ T cells sorted from blood. What the cell subset or site label conveys for this sample: CD45RA+ positively selected. These receptors all come from a man between 25 and 39 years old in good health.

The V and J genes are TRBV5-1 and TRBJ1-2; 7 bases match TRBD1. V shed 2 bases and J 4 bases; nucleotides not matched to a gene: 8. The CDR3 is 15 amino acids. Germline CDR1 is SGHRS and CDR2 is YFSETQ. The CDR3 DNA reads as TGCGCCAGCAGCTTTACGGACAGGACTAGCTATGGCTACACCTTC. Its translation is CASSFTDRTSYGYTF. The entire variable domain, with the rest obtained from reference TRBV5-1 and TRBJ1-2, is as follows: KAGVTQTPRYLIKTRGQQVTLSCSPISGHRSVSWYQQTPGQGLQFLFEYFSETQRNKGNFPGRFSGRQFSNSRSEMNVSTLELGDSALYLCASSFTDRTSYGYTFGSGTRLTVV.

In this sample, this clone turned up once. The V gene is TRBV10-3, the J gene TRBJ1-5; 8 positions match TRBD1. The CDR3 is 17 residues long. Germline V gene sequence: CDR1 ENHRY, CDR2 SYGVKD. The V segment lost 2 bases and the J segment 2 bases; nucleotides outside the gene matches: 8. CDR3 in DNA: TGTGCCATCAGTGAGGCTAACAGGGGGGGAGGCAATCAGCCCCAGCATTTT. Amino acid sequence: CAISEANRGGGNQPQHF.

This clone appeared once. This chain uses TRBV19 with TRBJ2-5; 9 nucleotides align to TRBD1. Trimming at V came to 5 bases and at J to 10 bases, leaving 11 bases not matched to a gene. Germline V lookup: CDR1 LNHDA, CDR2 SQIVND (reference sequence). The CDR3 has 14 residues. The CDR3: CASSSGTGSVDQYF. CDR3 in DNA: TGTGCCAGTAGTTCCGGGACAGGGTCAGTGGACCAGTACTTC.

The chain combines TRBV2 with TRBJ1-1; no firm D call. The CDR3 loop spans 13 amino acids. The germline V gene has CDR1 SNHLY and CDR2 FYNNEI. V was pared by 4 bases and J by 1 base, with 7 bases between. The CDR3 loop is CASSGVKNTEAFF. The DNA of the CDR3 is TGTGCCAGCAGTGGGGTCAAGAACACTGAAGCTTTCTTT.

The chain recombines TRBV5-1 with TRBJ2-3; maybe TRBD2 (6 bases). Germline CDR1 and CDR2: SGHRS and YFSETQ. V was cut by 3 bases and J by 0 bases, with 11 bases left in between. The CDR3 is 15 residues long. CDR3 DNA sequence: TGCGCCAGCAGCTCAGCGGGCACTAGCACAGATACGCAGTATTTT. Translated: CASSSAGTSTDTQYF.

The chain carries TRBV2 and TRBJ2-5; D is possibly TRBD2 (5 bases). CDR3 size: 13 residues. From germline, CDR1 is SNHLY and CDR2 FYNNEI. V was shortened by 6 bases and J by 3 bases, with 11 bases between the two germline ends. This chain's CDR3 is CASRYREKETQYF. As DNA, the CDR3 is TGTGCCAGCAGGTACCGGGAAAAAGAGACCCAGTACTTC. The entire variable domain, with the rest obtained from reference TRBV2 and TRBJ2-5, is as follows: EPEVTQTPSHQVTQMGQEVILRCVPISNHLYFYWYRQILGQKVEFLVSFYNNEISEKSEIFDDQFSVERPDGSNFTLKIRSTKLEDSAMYFCASRYREKETQYFGPGTRLLVL.

The chain uses TRBV19 and TRBJ1-2; D not certain. This CDR3 spans 11 amino acids. Trimming shortened V by 7 bases and J by 8 bases, and 11 bases separated the two germline ends. From germline, CDR1 is LNHDA and CDR2 SQIVND (reference sequence). CDR3 DNA: TGTGCCAGTATTAAGCCCCACGGCTACACCTTC. This encodes CASIKPHGYTF.

This chain links TRBV20-1 with TRBJ1-1, with D unresolved. This CDR3 region has 11 residues. Germline V gives CDR1 DFQATT, CDR2 SNEGSKA (reference sequence). V dropped 0 bases and J dropped 8 bases, with 7 bases sitting between them. This CDR3 reads CSARDMPEAFF. Written as DNA, the CDR3 is TGCAGTGCTAGAGACATGCCCGAAGCTTTCTTT.

The gene calls are TRBV28 and TRBJ1-2, with 9 bases aligning to TRBD1. The CDR3 totals 14 residues. CDR1 is MDHEN, CDR2 SYDVKM, per germline. The junction had 9 bases not matched to a gene; V was cut back by 6 bases and J by 7 bases. The DNA of the CDR3 is TGTGCCAGCAGCACACCGGGACAGGGCGTTGGCTACACCTTC. Its protein product is CASSTPGQGVGYTF.

The chain couples TRBV11-3 to TRBJ2-1, with D hard to call. This CDR3 has 15 residues. Trimming pared 7 bases from V and 0 bases from J, leaving 13 bases between. The germline gives CDR1 SGHNT, CDR2 YENEEA. The chain's CDR3 is CASITKYSSYNEQFF. CDR3 sequence (DNA): TGTGCCAGCATCACTAAATACAGCTCCTACAATGAGCAGTTCTTC.

The V gene is TRBV6-5, the J gene TRBJ2-2; maybe TRBD2 (5 bases). Looked up from germline, CDR1 is MNHEY and CDR2 is SVGAGI. The CDR3 length is 13 residues. Trimming pared 2 bases from V and 5 bases from J, leaving 6 bases between. The CDR3, as DNA: TGTGCCAGCAGTTACGAGGGTACCGGGGAGCTGTTTTTT. It codes for CASSYEGTGELFF.

The chain is built from TRBV5-1 and TRBJ1-1; tentatively, D is TRBD1 (5 bases). The ends were cut back, 5 bases at V and 6 bases at J, with 17 bases in the middle. Germline V gives CDR1 SGHRS, CDR2 YFSETQ. The CDR3 length is 14 residues. CDR3 nucleotide sequence: TGCGCCAGCAGGAAGGACATCGAAGGTTCTGAAGCTTTCTTT. Translation gives CASRKDIEGSEAFF.

The rearrangement links TRBV28 to TRBJ1-3; 8 nucleotides line up with TRBD1. Losses at the gene ends were 4 bases for V and 4 bases for J; bases not matched to a gene: 9. CDR3 length equals 16 residues. CDR1 MDHEN and CDR2 SYDVKM come from the germline V gene. The DNA of the CDR3 is TGTGCCAGCAGTTCTGGACAGGGAATTACAGGAAACACCATATATTTT. It specifies CASSSGQGITGNTIYF.

Worth noting for this clone: At one of its ends the junction is not consistent with the germline gene, which may arise from a read error. The rearrangement links TRBV5-1 to TRBJ2-4; the D is unclear. The V gene's germline CDR1 is SGHRS and CDR2 YFSETQ. The CDR3 length is 16 residues. The CDR3 bases are TGCGCCAGCGGCTTCGAAGAACTTATAGCCAAAAACATTCAGTACTTC. It specifies CASGFEELIAKNIQYF. Full variable domain (rest looked up from reference TRBV5-1 and TRBJ2-4): KAGVTQTPRYLIKTRGQQVTLSCSPISGHRSVSWYQQTPGQGLQFLFEYFSETQRNKGNFPGRFSGRQFSNSRSEMNVSTLELGDSALYLCASGFEELIAKNIQYFGAGTRLSVL.

This clone came up once. The genes are TRBV5-5 and TRBJ2-5; D gene unclear. Trimming cost V 4 bases and J 2 bases, with 15 bases left between them. The CDR3 totals 15 residues. Germline CDR1 and CDR2: SGHKS and YYEKEE (reference sequence). The CDR3 DNA is TGTGCCAGCAGCCGCTGGATGGGGAAACAAGAGACCCAGTACTTC. This translates into CASSRWMGKQETQYF.

This chain links TRBV7-8 with TRBJ2-1; 8 nucleotides align to TRBD2. The germline V gene encodes CDR1 SGHVS and CDR2 FQNEAQ. CDR3 length equals 16 residues. J gave up 5 bases and V 7 bases, and 13 bases lay outside the gene matches. The CDR3 reads CASIAPTGTRDNEQFF. The CDR3, as DNA: TGTGCCAGCATCGCTCCCACCGGGACTAGAGACAATGAGCAGTTCTTC.

This sequence joins TRBV5-6 and TRBJ2-3; possibly TRBD1 for D (6 bases). The V and J ends lost 1 base and 1 base respectively, with 10 bases between them. CDR3 length equals 15 residues. Germline V CDR1 and CDR2: SGHDT, YYEEEE. The DNA of the CDR3 is TGTGCCAGCAGCTTGTCAGGGGCGGGCACAGATACGCAGTATTTT. Its translation: CASSLSGAGTDTQYF.

V and J are TRBV7-9 and TRBJ1-2, with D unclear. With 5 bases removed from V and 4 bases from J, the gap between germline ends came to 8 bases. CDR3 length equals 12 residues. Germline CDR1 SEHNR, CDR2 FQNEAQ (reference sequence). Here the CDR3 reads CASSLDTYGYTF. The CDR3 region has the DNA TGTGCCAGCAGCCTAGACACCTATGGCTACACCTTC.

This clone was counted once. The chain employs TRBV29-1 and TRBJ1-5; 12 bases agree with TRBD1. CDR1 is SQVTM and CDR2 is ANQGSEA in the germline V gene. V lost 4 bases, J lost 6 bases, and 7 bases stayed unmatched. This CDR3 is 15 amino acids long. CDR3 coding DNA: TGCAGCGTTGGAGGGGACAGGGGGCAACGTCAGCCCCAGCATTTT. Protein sequence: CSVGGDRGQRQPQHF. Drawing the rest from reference TRBV29-1 and TRBJ1-5, the complete variable domain is SAVISQKPSRDICQRGTSLTIQCQVDSQVTMMFWYRQQPGQSLTLIATANQGSEATYESGFVIDKFPISRPNLTFSTLTVSNMSPEDSSIYLCSVGGDRGQRQPQHFGDGTRLSIL.

The CDR3 is CSAKGDTIYF. The DNA for the CDR3 is TGCAGTGCAAAGGGGGACACCATATATTTT. This chain connects TRBV20-1 to TRBJ1-3, with a weak D call TRBD1 (6 bases). V was pared by 6 bases and J by 8 bases, with 8 bases between. The CDR3 totals 10 residues. The germline gives CDR1 DFQATT, CDR2 SNEGSKA (reference sequence).

The rearrangement uses TRBV6-4 and TRBJ1-1; 7 positions match TRBD1. Trimming cost V 4 bases and J 8 bases; bases outside gene matches: 4. This CDR3 comprises 12 residues. The V gene's germline CDR1 is MRHNA and CDR2 SNTAGT. CDR3 residues: CASSVQGGEAFF. The CDR3 DNA is TGTGCCAGCAGTGTTCAGGGGGGCGAAGCTTTCTTT.

The chain's CDR3 is CASSFIENYSQYF. The CDR3 nucleotides read TGTGCCAGCAGCTTTATCGAAAACTATTCACAGTATTTT. This chain joins TRBV5-6 and TRBJ2-3; D ambiguous. Germline lookup yields CDR1 SGHDT and CDR2 YYEEEE. The V and J ends lost 2 bases and 12 bases respectively, with 16 bases between them. The CDR3 covers 13 residues.

The V and J genes are TRBV7-2 and TRBJ1-3; D perhaps matches TRBD1 (5 bases). The germline gives CDR1 SGHTA, CDR2 FQGNSA. Trimming removed 5 bases at V and 0 bases at J, with 11 bases between. The CDR3 sequence is 15 residues long. The CDR3, as DNA: TGTGCCAGCAGCCCCCCAGGGATCTCTGGAAACACCATATATTTT. The encoded protein is CASSPPGISGNTIYF. The full variable domain, rest sourced from reference TRBV7-2 and TRBJ1-3, is GAGVSQSPSNKVTEKGKDVELRCDPISGHTALYWYRQSLGQGLEFLIYFQGNSAPDKSGLPSDRFSAERTGGSVSTLTIQRTQQEDSAVYLCASSPPGISGNTIYFGEGSWLTVV.

On this clone itself: Distinct nucleotide sequences in the sample also encode this CDR3. V and J are TRBV5-1 and TRBJ2-3, with D possibly being TRBD2 (5 bases). CDR1 SGHRS and CDR2 YFSETQ come from the germline V gene. The CDR3 consists of 15 residues. V shed 0 bases and J shed 3 bases, with 11 bases lying between them. The CDR3 nucleotides are TGCGCCAGCAGCTTGGAGGGCCGAGGGACAGATACGCAGTATTTT. This codes for CASSLEGRGTDTQYF.